This entry features one T cell receptor (beta chain) sequence. The antigen remains unidentified. Only in-frame clones appear in the TCRdb table, and some are missing; sequencing was by immunoSEQ multiplex PCR. Among around 190,000 clones listed, around nine tenths were seen once. Separate from the approximately 650-subject first cohort, the roughly 120-subject validation cohort was the one that the donors belonged to. This sample was taken from a study of cytomegalovirus exposure and HLA in healthy donors. Broader study findings: Overall, around 150 TCR beta chains were annotated as cytomegalovirus-associated.

This CDR3 comprises 14 residues. Germline assignment: CDR1 SQVTM and CDR2 ANQGSEA. Trimming took 1 base from V and 6 from J, leaving 13 bases between them. The rearrangement joins TRBV29-1 to TRBJ2-1; D tentatively fits TRBD1 or TRBD2 (5 bases each). This TCR was recovered from a man aged 25 to 40 in good health and CMV-seropositive. Material for sequencing was PBMCs. The CDR3 is CSVEGRDVGNEQFF. CDR3 nucleotides: TGCAGCGTTGAAGGCCGGGACGTCGGCAATGAGCAGTTCTTC.